This TCR beta chain was sequenced in a study of shared clonotypes between healthy human individuals. Regarding the study as a whole: A generally larger estimated richness was seen in naive subsets than in memory subsets.

It was about 190 ng DNA, about 30,000 T cell genomes, that sorted-subset replicate PCRs used. This table comes from immunoSEQ multiplex PCR, and its TCRdb copy is limited to in-frame clones, with some not included. Of over 2 million clones in the sample, 90% to 95% are singletons; the top ten hold approximately 0.13%. The study enrolled healthy HIV-negative adults without recent acute infections or vaccinations as donors. CD4+ cells underwent separation, giving CD45RA+ naive and CD45RA-negative memory subsets. With regard to this clone: Its antigen is not known.

V dropped 4 bases and J dropped 8 bases, with 12 bases sitting between them. This CDR3 is 13 amino acids long. Germline assignment: CDR1 SGHRS and CDR2 YFSETQ. The source is a man younger than 35 in good health. This sequence joins TRBV5-1 and TRBJ1-4; weak D call: TRBD1 (5 bases). Sequences were obtained from naive CD4+ T cells sorted from blood. Documented subset: CD45RA+ positively selected. CDR3 in DNA: TGCGCCAGCAGCGGGGACCCCAGAGAAAAACTGTTTTTT. Protein product: CASSGDPREKLFF.